This T cell receptor (beta chain) comes out of a study of T-cell reconstitution after alpha-beta-depleted transplantation in children. Study-wide findings and caveats: By one year post-transplant, T-cell counts and diversity largely arose from T cells that were newly produced.

This clonotype was seen many times. Its specificity is unknown. Per germline, CDR1 SEHNR and CDR2 FQNEAQ (reference sequence). Trimming left V 8 bases short and J 8 bases short, with 21 bases between. The CDR3 runs to 14 residues. Researchers prepared the TCRbeta library using unique molecular identifiers, the study reports. TCRdb processed the PCR reads anew with MiXCR; each CDR3 protein has one entry. The sample yields some 300,000 distinct CDR3 sequences, approximately 7.3% seen once. The specimen was peripheral blood, collected 360 days after TCRalphabeta/CD19-depleted stem cell transplant. V is TRBV7-9 and J is TRBJ1-2; D gene unclear. The sequence was collected from a female patient aged 2 to 10 who had a stem cell transplant for Fanconi anemia, so the T cells may come from the graft donor. The CDR3 spells CASRSNLDFRGYTF. The CDR3 nucleotides read TGTGCCAGCCGATCTAACTTGGACTTCAGGGGCTACACCTTC.